The 25 T cell receptor beta chains listed next were all sequenced from one sample in a study of blood T cell repertoires in COVID-19. TCRdb keeps only in-frame clones here, not all; method: immunoSEQ multiplex PCR. The sample has fewer than 110,000 clones, around 88% seen once; the top ten hold around 3.5%. The sequencing input was peripheral blood. The receptors derive from a human donor in a cohort sampled during active COVID-19.

This rearrangement joins TRBV3-1 (or the pseudogene TRBV3-2) to TRBJ2-7, with a weak D call TRBD2 (5 bases). CDR1 LGHDT and CDR2 YNNKEL come from the germline V gene (reference sequence). The length of the CDR3 is 14 residues. Between the trimmed V and J ends, which lost 4 bases and 3 bases, there was a span of 13 bases. CDR3 residues: CASSPPWAGYEQYF. In DNA, the CDR3 is TGTGCCAGCAGCCCGCCCTGGGCGGGCTACGAGCAGTACTTC.

The chain employs TRBV28 and TRBJ2-2; possibly TRBD2 for D (6 bases). V lost 4 bases, J lost 4 bases, and 7 bases lay in between. The CDR3 runs to 13 residues. Germline CDR1 and CDR2: MDHEN and SYDVKM. The CDR3: CASSSTSTGELFF. The CDR3 DNA reads as TGTGCCAGCAGTTCGACTAGCACCGGGGAGCTGTTTTTT.

The rearrangement links TRBV28 to TRBJ2-7; 12 bases are a match to TRBD2. The V and J ends lost 6 bases and 0 bases, in that order; junction bases with no gene match: 3. CDR1 MDHEN and CDR2 SYDVKM come from the germline V gene. The CDR3 length is 15 residues. The CDR3 loop reads CASSRGLAGSYEQYF. In DNA form, the CDR3 reads TGTGCCAGCAGCCGGGGACTAGCGGGCTCCTACGAGCAGTACTTC.

This clone was seen only a few times. The chain combines TRBV12-3 or TRBV12-4 with TRBJ2-5; tentative D call: TRBD2 (6 bases). The ends were cut back, 6 bases at V and 5 bases at J, with 13 bases in the middle. The CDR3 is 13 amino acids. The CDR3 nucleotides read TGTGCCAGCAGCCTTCTAGCGATTGAGACCCAGTACTTC. Residues: CASSLLAIETQYF.

The V call is TRBV7-3, the J call TRBJ2-3; D remains ambiguous. Germline values: CDR1 SGHTA, CDR2 FQGTGA. V was trimmed by 4 bases and J by 7 bases, leaving 9 bases between them. The CDR3 covers 12 residues. CDR3 bases: TGTGCCAGCAGCTCCGACGGGTATACGCAGTATTTT. Encoded protein: CASSSDGYTQYF.

This rearrangement joins TRBV4-3 to TRBJ2-7, with TRBD1 matching 10 bases. Germline lookup yields CDR1 LGHNA and CDR2 YSLEER. The CDR3 is made up of 15 amino acids. V was clipped by 3 bases and J by 5 bases; unmatched bases: 7. The chain's CDR3 is CASSQDPGTGDEQYF. CDR3 in DNA: TGCGCCAGCAGCCAGGACCCCGGGACAGGGGACGAGCAGTACTTC.

This clone was found a few times. The CDR3 region is CASSGGPEAFF. CDR3 bases: TGTGCCAGCAGCGGGGGGCCTGAAGCTTTCTTT. The chain carries TRBV28 and TRBJ1-1, with a weak D call TRBD1 (6 bases). CDR1 is MDHEN and CDR2 is SYDVKM in the germline V gene. This CDR3 comprises 11 residues. V was shortened by 6 bases and J by 6 bases, with 8 bases between the two germline ends.

This chain links TRBV29-1 with TRBJ2-7; 8 positions agree with TRBD1. The ends lost 2 bases at V and 4 bases at J; junction bases unmatched: 7. The CDR3 spans 14 residues. CDR1 is SQVTM and CDR2 is ANQGSEA in the germline V gene. The CDR3 here is CSVEKTGGDYEQYF. CDR3 bases: TGCAGCGTTGAAAAAACAGGGGGTGATTACGAGCAGTACTTC.

The chain links TRBV7-3 to TRBJ1-6; D gene ambiguous. Germline assignment: CDR1 SGHTA and CDR2 FQGTGA. Trimming left V 3 bases short and J 7 bases short, with 7 bases between. The CDR3 loop spans 13 amino acids. This chain's CDR3 is CASSFSRNSPLHF. The CDR3 DNA follows: TGTGCCAGCAGCTTTTCGCGCAATTCACCCCTCCACTTT. Using reference TRBV7-3 and TRBJ1-6 for the parts outside the CDR3, the full variable domain is GAGVSQTPSNKVTEKGKYVELRCDPISGHTALYWYRQSLGQGPEFLIYFQGTGAADDSGLPNDRFFAVRPEGSVSTLKIQRTERGDSAVYLCASSFSRNSPLHFGNGTRLTVT.

This clone was detected only once. J is TRBJ1-1 and V is TRBV27; D perhaps matches TRBD1 (5 bases). CDR3 length: 15 amino acids. The V gene's germline CDR1 is MNHEY and CDR2 SMNVEV (reference sequence). With 0 bases removed from V and 5 bases from J, the gap between germline ends came to 13 bases. The CDR3 DNA is TGTGCCAGCAGTTTATCGGGGCAGGGACTAACTGAAGCTTTCTTT. The encoded protein is CASSLSGQGLTEAFF.

The J gene is TRBJ2-1, the V gene TRBV11-3, with 9 bases aligning to TRBD2. This CDR3 contains 15 residues. V was pared by 5 bases and J by 0 bases, with 2 bases of the junction left unmatched. The germline V gene encodes CDR1 SGHNT and CDR2 YENEEA. For the CDR3, the DNA is TGTGCCAGCAGCCTTAGCGGGGGCTCCTACAATGAGCAGTTCTTC. Its translation is CASSLSGGSYNEQFF. Based on the CDR3 plus reference TRBV11-3 and TRBJ2-1, the full variable domain is EAGVVQSPRYKIIEKKQPVAFWCNPISGHNTLYWYLQNLGQGPELLIRYENEEAVDDSQLPKDRFSAERLKGVDSTLKIQPAELGDSAVYLCASSLSGGSYNEQFFGPGTRLTVL.

The V gene is TRBV7-8, the J gene TRBJ2-1; 13 bases match TRBD2. Germline V gives CDR1 SGHVS, CDR2 FQNEAQ. V was pared by 5 bases and J by 3 bases, with 4 bases of the junction left unmatched. The length of the CDR3 is 16 residues. The CDR3 is CASSGTSGESYNEQFF. As DNA, the CDR3 is TGTGCCAGCAGCGGGACTAGCGGGGAAAGCTACAATGAGCAGTTCTTC.

The CDR3 reads CASSPGAYNSPLHF. CDR3 DNA sequence: TGTGCCAGCTCACCAGGGGCGTATAATTCACCCCTCCACTTT. The J gene is TRBJ1-6, the V gene TRBV18; weak D call: TRBD1 (5 bases). CDR1 is KGHSH and CDR2 is LQKENI in the germline V gene. V dropped 2 bases and J dropped 4 bases, with 6 bases sitting between them. The CDR3 consists of 14 residues. The full variable domain, with the rest looked up from reference TRBV18 and TRBJ1-6, is NAGVMQNPRHLVRRRGQEARLRCSPMKGHSHVYWYRQLPEEGLKFMVYLQKENIIDESGMPKERFSAEFPKEGPSILRIQQVVRGDSAAYFCASSPGAYNSPLHFGNGTRLTVT.

The chain recombines TRBV6-2 or TRBV6-3 with TRBJ2-7; D uncertain. CDR1 is MNHEY, CDR2 SVGEGT, per germline. This CDR3 comprises 14 residues. V was trimmed by 2 bases and J by 0 bases, leaving 8 bases between them. Here the CDR3 reads CASSYEADSYEQYF. CDR3 coding DNA: TGTGCCAGCAGTTACGAGGCGGACTCCTACGAGCAGTACTTC.

CDR3: CASSQGQGAYEQYF. In DNA, the CDR3 is TGTGCCAGCAGCCAAGGACAGGGGGCTTACGAGCAGTACTTC. The J gene is TRBJ2-7, the V gene TRBV5-4; 11 bases line up with TRBD1. The germline V gene encodes CDR1 SGHNT and CDR2 YYREEE (reference sequence). The CDR3 runs 14 residues. The trim removed 4 bases at V and 4 bases at J, leaving 4 bases unmatched. The entire variable domain, with the rest obtained from reference TRBV5-4 and TRBJ2-7, is as follows: ETGVTQSPTHLIKTRGQQVTLRCSSQSGHNTVSWYQQALGQGPQFIFQYYREEENGRGNFPPRFSGLQFPNYSSELNVNALELDDSALYLCASSQGQGAYEQYFGPGTRLTVT.

This rearrangement joins TRBV3-1 (or the pseudogene TRBV3-2) to TRBJ1-6; a weak D match, TRBD1 (6 bases). Germline assignment: CDR1 LGHDT and CDR2 YNNKEL (reference sequence). The CDR3 consists of 22 residues. Trimming pared 4 bases from V and 3 bases from J, leaving 31 bases between. The CDR3 sequence is CASSPTPVIITGSPDYNSPLHF. The CDR3 nucleotides are TGTGCCAGCAGCCCGACTCCCGTAATTATCACAGGGTCGCCTGACTATAATTCACCCCTCCACTTT.

This chain connects TRBV19 to TRBJ2-3, with 10 bases aligning to TRBD1. Trimming removed 4 bases from V and 6 bases from J; junction bases left unmatched: 10. Germline V gene data show CDR1 as LNHDA and CDR2 as SQIVND (reference sequence). The CDR3 has 16 amino acids. The CDR3 loop is CASSTQPGQGSDTQYF. The CDR3 region has the DNA TGTGCCAGTAGTACACAGCCGGGACAGGGGAGCGATACGCAGTATTTT.

This rearrangement joins TRBV5-3 to TRBJ2-2, with 7 nucleotides matching TRBD2. TRBV5-3 is known as an ORF, though its function is uncertain. V shed 6 bases, J shed 1 base, and the junction held 3 bases outside the gene matches. The CDR3 loop spans 14 amino acids. CDR3 sequence reads: CARKLAGNTGELFF. The CDR3 nucleotides read TGTGCCAGAAAATTAGCGGGGAACACCGGGGAGCTGTTTTTT.

The chain joins TRBV4-1 to TRBJ2-7; 8 bases agree with TRBD1. This CDR3 is 15 amino acids long. Looked up from germline, CDR1 is MGHRA and CDR2 is YSYEKL. With V trimmed by 2 bases and J by 1 base, 4 bases remained unmatched. The CDR3 reads CASSQIRQGSYEQYF. CDR3 coding DNA: TGCGCCAGCAGCCAAATACGACAGGGGTCCTACGAGCAGTACTTC.

This clone was recorded a few times. This chain links TRBV18 with TRBJ1-5; no reliable D call. Per the germline V gene, CDR1 is KGHSH and CDR2 is LQKENI. With 4 bases removed from V and 0 bases from J, the gap between germline ends came to 10 bases. CDR3 size: 15 residues. This CDR3 reads CASSREGSSNQPQHF. The CDR3 DNA follows: TGTGCCAGCTCACGGGAGGGCAGTAGCAATCAGCCCCAGCATTTT.

The chain uses TRBV24-1 and TRBJ2-6; no definite D call. The CDR3 is 17 residues long. The V end lost 0 bases, the J end lost 0 bases, and 8 bases lay between the germline ends. Germline V lookup: CDR1 KGHDR, CDR2 SFDVKD. Here the CDR3 reads CATSDLRHPSGANVLTF. The CDR3, as DNA: TGTGCCACCAGTGATTTGAGACACCCCTCTGGGGCCAACGTCCTGACTTTC.

The J gene is TRBJ2-7, the V gene TRBV29-1; no clear D. The CDR3 contains 11 residues. Looked up from germline, CDR1 is SQVTM and CDR2 is ANQGSEA. V lost 4 bases, J lost 0 bases, and 4 bases lay in between. Written as DNA, the CDR3 is TGCAGCGTTGCTGTCTCCTACGAGCAGTACTTC. Amino acids: CSVAVSYEQYF.

The V and J genes are TRBV6-2 or TRBV6-3 and TRBJ2-2; TRBD2 aligns across 7 bases. The CDR3 length is 16 residues. Losses at the gene ends were 2 bases for V and 3 bases for J; bases not matched to a gene: 6. Germline V gene lookup returns CDR1 MNHEY and CDR2 SVGEGT. CDR3 nucleotide sequence: TGTGCCAGCAGTTACCTGGGTAGCGGGTACACCGGGGAGCTGTTTTTT. Residues: CASSYLGSGYTGELFF.

This chain connects TRBV12-3 or TRBV12-4 to TRBJ1-1; D might be TRBD1 (5 bases). The ends were cut back, 7 bases at V and 3 bases at J, with 12 bases in the middle. The CDR3 has 13 residues. DNA for the CDR3: TGTGCCAGCAACGTAGGGGTCTACACTGAAGCTTTCTTT. Encoded protein: CASNVGVYTEAFF.

The V call is TRBV5-6, the J call TRBJ1-2; D remains ambiguous. Looked up from germline, CDR1 is SGHDT and CDR2 is YYEEEE. The germline V and J ends were trimmed by 7 bases and 4 bases, with 14 bases remaining between them. This CDR3 region has 13 residues. CDR3 sequence: CASSTEIGYGYTF. The CDR3, as DNA: TGTGCCAGCTCGACGGAGATCGGCTATGGCTACACCTTC.